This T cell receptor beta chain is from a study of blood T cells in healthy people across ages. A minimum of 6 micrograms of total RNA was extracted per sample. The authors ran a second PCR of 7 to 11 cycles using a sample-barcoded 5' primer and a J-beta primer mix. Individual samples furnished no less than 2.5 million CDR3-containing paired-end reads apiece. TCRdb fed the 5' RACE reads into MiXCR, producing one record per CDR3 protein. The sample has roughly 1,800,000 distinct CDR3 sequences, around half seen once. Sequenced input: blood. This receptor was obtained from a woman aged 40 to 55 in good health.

CDR3 protein: CSVGQTGELFF. CDR3 coding DNA: TGCAGCGTTGGACAGACCGGGGAGCTGTTTTTT. The rearrangement joins TRBV29-1 to TRBJ2-2; possibly TRBD1 for D (5 bases). The CDR3 has 11 amino acids. Germline-derived CDR1 and CDR2 are SQVTM and ANQGSEA. V dropped 4 bases and J dropped 5 bases, with 5 bases sitting between them.